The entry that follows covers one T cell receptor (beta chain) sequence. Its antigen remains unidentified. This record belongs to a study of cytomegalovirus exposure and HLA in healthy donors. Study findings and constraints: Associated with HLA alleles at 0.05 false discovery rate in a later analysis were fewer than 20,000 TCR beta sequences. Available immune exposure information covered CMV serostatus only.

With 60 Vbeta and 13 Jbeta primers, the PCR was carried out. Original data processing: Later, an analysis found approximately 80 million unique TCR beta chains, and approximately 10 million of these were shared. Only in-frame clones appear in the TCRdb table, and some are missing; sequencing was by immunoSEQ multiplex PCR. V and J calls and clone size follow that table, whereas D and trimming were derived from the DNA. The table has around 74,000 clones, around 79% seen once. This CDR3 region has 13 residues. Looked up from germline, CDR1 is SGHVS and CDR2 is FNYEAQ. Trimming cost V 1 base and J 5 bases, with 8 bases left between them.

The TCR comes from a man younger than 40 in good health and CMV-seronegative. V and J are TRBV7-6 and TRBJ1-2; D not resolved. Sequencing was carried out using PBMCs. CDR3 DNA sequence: TGTGCCAGCAGCTTAGAGCGTGCTTATGGCTACACCTTC. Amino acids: CASSLERAYGYTF. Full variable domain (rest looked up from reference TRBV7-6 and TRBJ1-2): GAGVSQSPRYKVTKRGQDVALRCDPISGHVSLYWYRQALGQGPEFLTYFNYEAQQDKSGLPNDRFSAERPEGSISTLTIQRTEQRDSAMYRCASSLERAYGYTFGSGTRLTVV.